The 14 T cell receptor beta chains reported below all come from one sample, sequenced in a study of blood T cells in healthy people across ages. Sample-barcoded 5' priming and a J-beta primer mix drove a second PCR of roughly 6 to 12 cycles. A single record per CDR3 protein comes from TCRdb applying MiXCR to the 5' RACE reads. The data show hundreds of thousands of distinct CDR3 sequences, with about 24% seen just once and approximately 8.7% held by the top ten. The data also belong to a second study, concerning T cells of mothers and their children.

Sequencing was done on a sample of blood. The receptors were gathered from a boy between 10 and 17 years old in good health.

This clonotype has a single count. The chain carries TRBV5-1 and TRBJ2-6, with a tentative D call TRBD1 (6 bases). The ends were cut back, 0 bases at V and 0 bases at J, with 13 bases in the middle. The CDR3 runs 18 residues. Germline-derived CDR1 and CDR2 are SGHRS and YFSETQ. The DNA of the CDR3 is TGCGCCAGCAGCTTGGTTCAGGGGCCAAGCTCTGGGGCCAACGTCCTGACTTTC. Translating gives CASSLVQGPSSGANVLTF.

This clonotype was seen more than once but under ten times. V usage is TRBV7-9 and J usage is TRBJ1-1, with D possibly TRBD1 on 6 matching bases. V lost 7 bases, J lost 1 base, and 10 bases lay in between. Germline V CDR1 and CDR2: SEHNR, FQNEAQ (reference sequence). The CDR3 totals 13 residues. The CDR3 sequence: CASILQGNTEAFF. The CDR3 coding sequence is TGTGCCAGCATATTACAGGGGAACACTGAAGCTTTCTTT.

The chain combines TRBV20-1 with TRBJ2-7; TRBD2 is a possible D gene (5 bases). Between the trimmed V and J ends, which lost 3 bases and 4 bases, there was a span of 16 bases. This CDR3 is 14 amino acids long. Germline V gene lookup returns CDR1 DFQATT and CDR2 SNEGSKA (reference sequence). The CDR3 DNA sequence: TGCAGTGCTAGGGGCCTAGCTTTGATTTACGAGCAGTACTTC. As protein: CSARGLALIYEQYF.

This clonotype was counted only a few times. The V and J genes are TRBV6-6 and TRBJ2-2, with TRBD2 identical over 7 bases. V dropped 4 bases and J dropped 2; count of bases not matched to a gene: 4. This CDR3 region has 15 residues. CDR1 and CDR2 from the germline V gene are MNHNY and SVGAGI (reference sequence). CDR3 protein: CASSLGGSNTGELFF. CDR3 DNA: TGTGCCAGCAGTTTAGGCGGGAGCAACACCGGGGAGCTGTTTTTT.

The V gene is TRBV7-2, the J gene TRBJ2-1; 9 bases fit TRBD2. CDR1 and CDR2 from the germline V gene are SGHTA and FQGNSA. CDR3 length: 15 amino acids. V shed 5 bases, J shed 6 bases, and the junction held 8 bases outside the gene matches. The CDR3 region is CASSPYGTSSNEQFF. The CDR3 region has the DNA TGTGCCAGCAGCCCATACGGGACTAGCTCCAATGAGCAGTTCTTC.

Worth noting for this clonotype: The junction departs from germline at one end; a sequencing error may be responsible. The chain uses TRBV29-1 and TRBJ2-1; 7 bases are shared with TRBD2. The CDR3 has 14 residues. Per germline, CDR1 SQVTM and CDR2 ANQGSEA. This CDR3 is CSVVTRESYNEQSF. CDR3 DNA: TGCAGCGTTGTCACGCGGGAGTCATACAATGAGCAGTCCTTC.

This clonotype was observed a handful of times. The chain recombines TRBV4-1 with TRBJ2-6; TRBD1 or TRBD2 may be the D gene (5 bases each). This CDR3 contains 17 residues. From germline, CDR1 is MGHRA and CDR2 YSYEKL. Between the trimmed V and J ends, which lost 3 bases and 4 bases, there was a span of 16 bases. The CDR3 sequence: CASSQGRGLSGANVLTF. Written as DNA, the CDR3 is TGCGCCAGCAGCCAGGGACGTGGCCTCTCCGGGGCCAACGTCCTGACTTTC.

This clonotype turned up a few times. This chain links TRBV12-3 or TRBV12-4 with TRBJ2-5, with D tentatively TRBD2 (5 bases). There are 14 residues in the CDR3. V was trimmed by 3 bases and J by 7 bases, leaving 15 bases between them. The CDR3, as DNA: TGTGCCAGCAGTTTCGAGGGCCCATATGGGACCCAGTACTTC. Translated: CASSFEGPYGTQYF.

A few counts support this clonotype. This rearrangement joins TRBV4-1 to TRBJ2-5, with D tentatively TRBD1 or TRBD2 (5 bases each). V lost 4 bases and J 5 bases, leaving 14 bases between the germline ends. The length of the CDR3 is 14 residues. From germline, CDR1 is MGHRA and CDR2 YSYEKL. CDR3 coding DNA: TGCGCCAGCAGCCGCCTCGGGGCCGGCGAGACCCAGTACTTC. Protein product: CASSRLGAGETQYF.

This clonotype has only a few counts. The chain has TRBV30 and TRBJ2-5; D ambiguous. The J call may be faulty, since TRBJ2-1 better matches the DNA end. This CDR3 is 12 amino acids long. Germline V gene lookup returns CDR1 GTSNPN and CDR2 SVGIG (reference sequence). CDR3 region: CAWKGMRNEQFF. The CDR3, as DNA: TGTGCCTGGAAGGGCATGCGCAATGAGCAGTTCTTC.

J is TRBJ1-2 and V is TRBV6-5; D unresolved. Germline CDR1 and CDR2: MNHEY and SVGAGI. The CDR3 has 14 residues. Trimming removed 0 bases from V and 0 bases from J, with 5 bases in between. CDR3 bases: TGTGCCAGCAGTTACTCGCGTCCTAACTATGGCTACACCTTC. Its protein is CASSYSRPNYGYTF.

The chain couples TRBV30 to TRBJ1-4; 8 bases agree with TRBD1. J gave up 1 base and V 0 bases, and 1 base lay outside the gene matches. Germline CDR1 GTSNPN, CDR2 SVGIG (reference sequence). The CDR3 sequence is 15 residues long. In DNA form, the CDR3 reads TGTGCCTGGAGTGTAGACAGGGGAACTAATGAAAAACTGTTTTTT. It specifies CAWSVDRGTNEKLFF.

The CDR3: CASSLVAGGDEQYF. DNA of the CDR3: TGCGCCAGCAGCTTGGTGGCGGGGGGCGACGAGCAGTACTTC. The chain links TRBV5-1 to TRBJ2-7; 8 bases map to TRBD2. J was trimmed by 5 bases and V by 0 bases; bases with no gene match: 4. Per germline, CDR1 SGHRS and CDR2 YFSETQ. The CDR3 has 14 amino acids.

This chain connects TRBV4-3 to TRBJ1-2; D is perhaps TRBD1 (6 bases). The germline V gene has CDR1 LGHNA and CDR2 YSLEER. The CDR3 contains 15 residues. Trimming took 0 bases from V and 2 from J, leaving 10 bases between them. The CDR3 is CASSQDPQGNYGYTF. The CDR3 DNA reads TGCGCCAGCAGCCAAGATCCACAGGGCAACTATGGCTACACCTTC.